These T cell receptor beta chains were read from a single sample in a study of T-cell reconstitution after alpha-beta-depleted transplantation in children. TCRdb called the PCR reads again in MiXCR, with one record for every CDR3 protein. The table includes almost 600,000 distinct CDR3 sequences, over 20% detected once. This material consisted of PBMCs, taken before TCRalphabeta/CD19-depleted stem cell transplant. The source of these receptors is a boy less than two years old with Wiskott-Aldrich syndrome, due to receive a stem cell transplant. Both conserved end residues are part of each CDR3. Each record gives: CDR3 DNA, CDR3 protein, clone size, V gene, J gene, D gene. The D gene is left open where the match is weak. The size of a clone is reported for some rows only, either as once, few or many, or as a class for expanded clones.

CDR3nt: TGCGCCAGCAGCTTGGAGGCCAGGGGGCACTACGAGCAGTACTTC
CDR3aa: CASSLEARGHYEQYF
abundance: few
v_gene: TRBV5-1
j_gene: TRBJ2-7
d_gene: TRBD1

CDR3nt: TGTGCCAGCAGTGAAGCGGGAGGGCAAGAGACCCAGTACTTC
CDR3aa: CASSEAGGQETQYF
abundance: few
v_gene: TRBV2
j_gene: TRBJ2-5
d_gene: TRBD2

CDR3nt: TGTGCCAGCAGCTTACGGGTAGCGGGAGAGAACGAGCAGTACTTC
CDR3aa: CASSLRVAGENEQYF
abundance: NA
v_gene: TRBV11-2
j_gene: TRBJ2-7
d_gene: TRBD2

CDR3nt: TGCAGTGCTAGAGTAACCACCGGGACAGGGGATGGCTACACCTTC
CDR3aa: CSARVTTGTGDGYTF
abundance: NA
v_gene: TRBV20-1
j_gene: TRBJ1-2
d_gene: TRBD1

CDR3nt: TGTGCCATCAGTCTAGCGGGAGATACGCAGTATTTT
CDR3aa: CAISLAGDTQYF
abundance: few
v_gene: TRBV10-3
j_gene: TRBJ2-3
d_gene: TRBD2

CDR3nt: TGCGCCAGCAGCTTCCAGGGATCGAACACCGGGGAGCTGTTTTTT
CDR3aa: CASSFQGSNTGELFF
abundance: NA
v_gene: TRBV5-1
j_gene: TRBJ2-2
d_gene: NA

CDR3nt: TGTGCCAGCAGTGGCGAACTAAATCAGCCCCAGCATTTT
CDR3aa: CASSGELNQPQHF
abundance: many
v_gene: TRBV6-1
j_gene: TRBJ1-5
d_gene: NA

CDR3nt: TGCAGCGCTGTAGTGACAGGTGCTGGGGCCAACGTCCTGACTTTC
CDR3aa: CSAVVTGAGANVLTF
abundance: NA
v_gene: TRBV29-1
j_gene: TRBJ2-6
d_gene: NA

CDR3nt: TGTGCCACCCATCAGCCCCAGCATTTT
CDR3aa: CATHQPQHF
abundance: NA
v_gene: TRBV24-1
j_gene: TRBJ1-5
d_gene: NA

CDR3nt: TGTGCCAGCAGCTTACTCTTTGGGGGGGACGCGCCCCAGCATTTT
CDR3aa: CASSLLFGGDAPQHF
abundance: NA
v_gene: TRBV7-8
j_gene: TRBJ1-5
d_gene: NA

CDR3nt: TGTGCCACCAGCAGACCCGACAGGGGTGGCTTTGAGCAGTTCTTC
CDR3aa: CATSRPDRGGFEQFF
abundance: once
v_gene: TRBV15
j_gene: TRBJ2-1
d_gene: TRBD1

CDR3nt: TGTGCCAGCACCCCGGGTGGGGGAGCCGCTTTCTTT
CDR3aa: CASTPGGGAAFF
abundance: NA
v_gene: TRBV12-3/TRBV12-4
j_gene: TRBJ1-1
d_gene: NA

CDR3nt: TGTGCCAGCAGCCCTGGGGGGGCACAGGAGCAGTACTTC
CDR3aa: CASSPGGAQEQYF
abundance: NA
v_gene: TRBV28
j_gene: TRBJ2-7
d_gene: NA

CDR3nt: TGTGCCTGGAGGGGGACTAATGAAAAACTGTTTTTT
CDR3aa: CAWRGTNEKLFF
abundance: NA
v_gene: TRBV30
j_gene: TRBJ1-4
d_gene: NA

CDR3nt: TGCGCCAGCAGCCCAAACAAGCGGGATACGCAGTATTTT
CDR3aa: CASSPNKRDTQYF
abundance: few
v_gene: TRBV5-1
j_gene: TRBJ2-3
d_gene: NA

CDR3nt: TGTGCCAGCAGTGTTATCCGCACAGATACGCAGTATTTT
CDR3aa: CASSVIRTDTQYF
abundance: few
v_gene: TRBV2
j_gene: TRBJ2-3
d_gene: NA

CDR3nt: TGTGCCAGCAGTTTTGGGACAGGGGCGATCAACGAGCAGTACTTC
CDR3aa: CASSFGTGAINEQYF
abundance: NA
v_gene: TRBV27
j_gene: TRBJ2-7
d_gene: TRBD1

CDR3nt: TGTGCCAGCAGCTTAGCGCGGGGGATGAACGGCTACACCTTC
CDR3aa: CASSLARGMNGYTF
abundance: NA
v_gene: TRBV7-2
j_gene: TRBJ1-2
d_gene: NA

CDR3nt: TGTGCCAGCAGCTTAGTAGGGGACAGCCTAACTCGCACAGATACGCAGTATTTT
CDR3aa: CASSLVGDSLTRTDTQYF
abundance: few
v_gene: TRBV7-6
j_gene: TRBJ2-3
d_gene: TRBD1

CDR3nt: TGCGCCAGCATGAGGCTAGCGGGGTACAATGAGCAGTTCTTC
CDR3aa: CASMRLAGYNEQFF
abundance: NA
v_gene: TRBV5-1
j_gene: TRBJ2-1
d_gene: TRBD2

CDR3nt: TGTGCCAGCAGTCCCGGGCCCACCCATGAGCAGTTCTTC
CDR3aa: CASSPGPTHEQFF
abundance: NA
v_gene: TRBV25-1
j_gene: TRBJ2-1
d_gene: NA

CDR3nt: TGTGCCACCAGAGACAAGGACAGCTACACCTTC
CDR3aa: CATRDKDSYTF
abundance: few
v_gene: TRBV15
j_gene: TRBJ1-2
d_gene: NA

CDR3nt: TGTGCCAGCAGTGACGTTACTGCAGATACGCAGTATTTT
CDR3aa: CASSDVTADTQYF
abundance: NA
v_gene: TRBV6-1
j_gene: TRBJ2-3
d_gene: NA